This T cell receptor beta chain came from a study of early T cells in non-severe SARS-CoV-2 infection. About the research overall: From unsorted whole blood, bulk RNA was sequenced, and the chains remained unpaired.

Attachment of unique molecular identifiers was made to individual cDNA molecules. TCRdb called the 5' RACE reads again in MiXCR, with one record for every CDR3 protein. Among tens of thousands of distinct CDR3 sequences listed, 9.3% were seen once. Per the germline V gene, CDR1 is SEHNR and CDR2 is FQNEAQ (reference sequence). This CDR3 has 14 residues. The ends were cut back, 5 bases at V and 10 bases at J, with 20 bases in the middle. The receptor comes from an adult who was a healthcare worker with PCR-confirmed SARS-CoV-2 infection or an uninfected control (not recorded which). Input material: whole blood. The chain joins TRBV7-9 to TRBJ1-1, with unresolved D. The CDR3: CASSRETPRVAAFF. The CDR3 DNA is TGTGCCAGCAGCCGCGAGACCCCAAGGGTTGCAGCTTTCTTT.